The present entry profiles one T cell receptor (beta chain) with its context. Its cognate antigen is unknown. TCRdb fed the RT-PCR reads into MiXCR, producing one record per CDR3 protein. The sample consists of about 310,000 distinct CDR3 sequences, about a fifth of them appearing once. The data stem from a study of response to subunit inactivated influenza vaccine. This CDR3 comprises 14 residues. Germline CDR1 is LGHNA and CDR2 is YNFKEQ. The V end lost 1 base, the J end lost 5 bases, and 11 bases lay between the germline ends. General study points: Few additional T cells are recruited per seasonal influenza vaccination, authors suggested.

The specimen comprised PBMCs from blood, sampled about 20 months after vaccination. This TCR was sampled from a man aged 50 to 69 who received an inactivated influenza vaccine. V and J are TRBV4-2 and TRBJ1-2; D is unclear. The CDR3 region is CASSQARQSYGYTF. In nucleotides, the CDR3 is TGTGCCAGCAGCCAAGCCAGGCAGAGTTATGGCTACACCTTC.